Below are 2 T cell receptor beta chains sequenced from a single sample in a study of T cell therapy product for transplant patients. Repertoires were generated with immunoSEQ multiplex PCR, while TCRdb's copy carries only in-frame clones and drops some. The sample shows some 550 clones, 65% to 85% of them seen only once. Antigens of these TCRs are unknown. This label denotes: 20 nM rapamycin added during CMV-specific T-cell product expansion (Rapa-TCP). Sample label explained: CMVpp65/IE-1-reactive T cells enriched by IFNgamma capture and expanded in vitro. PBMCs were stimulated for 6 to 7 hours with overlapping CMV pp65 and IE-1 peptide pools at 0.5 ug/ml each. Positive selection by IFNgamma secretion assay kept the CMV-stimulated cells that produced IFNgamma. For 21 days, enriched IFNgamma+ cells were expanded with irradiated autologous feeders and either IL-7/IL-15 or IL-2. Sequences were obtained from a sorted cell population cultured from PBMCs. Receptors were obtained from an adult in good health.

The rearrangement links TRBV11-2 to TRBJ2-5; D unclear. From germline, CDR1 is SGHAT and CDR2 FQNNGV. V was trimmed by 5 bases and J by 5 bases, leaving 15 bases between them. The CDR3 spans 14 residues. CDR3 protein: CASSTQSGRETQYF. The DNA for the CDR3 is TGTGCCAGCAGCACCCAAAGTGGGCGGGAGACCCAGTACTTC.

This sequence joins TRBV28 and TRBJ1-5; D is unclear. The CDR3 covers 16 residues. Trimming stripped 5 bases from V and 4 bases from J, with 18 bases between. The germline gives CDR1 MDHEN, CDR2 SYDVKM. The CDR3 DNA follows: TGTGCCAGCAGTGGCTGGGGAGAGAATGGAAATCAGCCCCAGCATTTT. The encoded protein is CASSGWGENGNQPQHF.